Each of the 27 T cell receptor beta chains below was sequenced from the same sample in a study of blood T cell repertoires in COVID-19. Clones were sequenced by immunoSEQ multiplex PCR, and TCRdb holds only the in-frame ones, with some missing. Of more than 50,000 clones detected, 82% appear once; the ten largest clones hold around 12%. The sample consisted of peripheral blood. The receptors come from a human donor in a cohort sampled during active COVID-19.

This rearrangement joins TRBV19 to TRBJ2-1; TRBD2 agrees at 9 bases. Germline V gene sequence: CDR1 LNHDA, CDR2 SQIVND (reference sequence). This CDR3 has 15 residues. Trimming took 7 bases from V and 8 from J; bases not matched to a gene: 12. CDR3 coding DNA: TGTGCCAGTACCCCGGGGACTAGCCCTTTTCATGAGCAGTTCTTC. It codes for CASTPGTSPFHEQFF.

There are a few counts of this clone. The chain links TRBV2 to TRBJ2-3; 8 nucleotides line up with TRBD1. V was pared by 4 bases and J by 1 base, with 4 bases of the junction left unmatched. This CDR3 is built from 15 residues. Germline V CDR1 and CDR2: SNHLY, FYNNEI. CDR3 residues: CASSAEDRGTDTQYF. DNA for the CDR3: TGTGCCAGCAGTGCCGAGGACAGGGGCACAGATACGCAGTATTTT.

V and J are TRBV2 and TRBJ1-3; 7 positions match TRBD1. The CDR3 loop spans 13 amino acids. The trim removed 6 bases at V and 3 bases at J, leaving 2 bases unmatched. Germline lookup yields CDR1 SNHLY and CDR2 FYNNEI. The CDR3 protein is CASRSGGGNTIYF. In DNA form, the CDR3 reads TGTGCCAGCAGGTCAGGGGGTGGAAACACCATATATTTT.

The chain uses TRBV3-1 (or the pseudogene TRBV3-2) and TRBJ1-2; D uncertain. This CDR3 region has 14 residues. Germline V gives CDR1 LGHDT, CDR2 YNNKEL (reference sequence). V was trimmed by 0 bases and J by 8 bases, leaving 13 bases between them. CDR3 nucleotide sequence: TGTGCCAGCAGCCAAGATCTTGCCGTCGGGGGCTACACCTTC. Its protein is CASSQDLAVGGYTF.

The V gene is TRBV4-1, the J gene TRBJ1-6; TRBD1 agrees at 8 bases. The V gene end was trimmed by 0 bases and the J gene end by 1 base; junction bases not matched to a gene: 5. In germline, CDR1 is MGHRA, CDR2 YSYEKL. CDR3 size: 18 residues. The CDR3 DNA reads as TGCGCCAGCAGCCAAGAACGGACAGGGTTATCCTATAATTCACCCCTCCACTTT. This translates into CASSQERTGLSYNSPLHF.

The chain recombines TRBV7-9 with TRBJ1-2; D perhaps matches TRBD1 (6 bases). The V end was cut by 4 bases, the J end by 7 bases, with 16 bases between. CDR3 size: 14 residues. Germline loops: CDR1 SEHNR, CDR2 FQNEAQ (reference sequence). CDR3 nucleotide sequence: TGTGCCAGCAGCTCCGGAGGGGGGGGCGTTGGCTACACCTTC. Amino acids: CASSSGGGGVGYTF.

The chain couples TRBV9 to TRBJ1-4; D uncertain. The CDR3 is 16 amino acids. V was pared by 2 bases and J by 5 bases, with 16 bases between. Germline V gene data show CDR1 as SGDLS and CDR2 as YYNGEE. CDR3 bases: TGTGCCAGCAGCGTTGGAGGGTTTGGTGCCAATGAAAAACTGTTTTTT. Translation: CASSVGGFGANEKLFF.

The table lists this clone with a few counts. The chain is built from TRBV10-3 and TRBJ2-5; 7 bases are shared with TRBD2. Germline V gene data show CDR1 as ENHRY and CDR2 as SYGVKD. Trimming removed 0 bases from V and 3 bases from J; junction bases left unmatched: 4. This CDR3 spans 15 amino acids. CDR3 nucleotides: TGTGCCATCAGTGAGTCGACGCTAGCGGAAGAGACCCAGTACTTC. Translated, it gives CAISESTLAEETQYF.

The gene calls are TRBV6-5 and TRBJ2-3; 10 bases map to TRBD2. J lost 7 bases, V lost 8 bases, and 9 bases had no gene match. The V gene's germline CDR1 is MNHEY and CDR2 SVGAGI. The CDR3 covers 14 residues. The CDR3 loop reads CASGRAGGPYTQYF. The CDR3 DNA reads as TGTGCCAGCGGGCGAGCGGGGGGGCCATATACGCAGTATTTT.

The V gene is TRBV12-3 or TRBV12-4, the J gene TRBJ2-2; TRBD2 might be the D (5 bases). The CDR3 extends over 13 amino acids. V lost 8 bases and J 3 bases, leaving 10 bases between the germline ends. As DNA, the CDR3 is TGTGCCAGCGGATTCGGGGACACCGGGGAGCTGTTTTTT. Protein product: CASGFGDTGELFF.

The chain has TRBV3-1 (or the pseudogene TRBV3-2) and TRBJ1-4; 7 positions agree with TRBD1. The V gene end was trimmed by 4 bases and the J gene end by 8 bases; junction bases not matched to a gene: 10. CDR1 is LGHDT, CDR2 YNNKEL, per germline (reference sequence). CDR3 length: 15 amino acids. CDR3 sequence reads: CASSRLGGPGEKLFF. The CDR3 DNA reads as TGTGCCAGCAGCCGACTAGGGGGCCCAGGGGAAAAACTGTTTTTT.

This rearrangement joins TRBV6-6 to TRBJ1-5; D gene ambiguous. The CDR3 runs 15 residues. Looked up from germline, CDR1 is MNHNY and CDR2 is SVGAGI (reference sequence). Between the trimmed V and J ends, which lost 0 bases and 3 bases, there was a span of 9 bases. This CDR3 is CASSYSTTDNQPQHF. For the CDR3, the DNA is TGTGCCAGCAGTTACTCGACCACAGACAATCAGCCCCAGCATTTT.

The rearrangement links TRBV5-6 to TRBJ2-7; D possibly corresponds to TRBD2 (6 bases). The CDR3 is made up of 12 amino acids. Germline assignment: CDR1 SGHDT and CDR2 YYEEEE. V was pared by 4 bases and J by 6 bases, with 11 bases between. The CDR3 protein is CASSQWEAEQYV. The CDR3 nucleotides read TGTGCCAGCAGCCAATGGGAGGCCGAGCAGTACGTC.

The V call is TRBV4-1, the J call TRBJ2-5; 9 bases map to TRBD2. The germline CDR1 and CDR2 sequences are MGHRA and YSYEKL. This CDR3 is 16 amino acids long. The V and J ends lost 0 bases and 5 bases, in that order; junction bases with no gene match: 7. In DNA form, the CDR3 reads TGCGCCAGCAGCCAAGATGGATCCAGCGGGGGGGAGACCCAGTACTTC. Its protein is CASSQDGSSGGETQYF.

The gene calls are TRBV15 and TRBJ2-5; weak D call: TRBD2 (6 bases). The CDR3 length is 15 residues. Germline CDR1 and CDR2: LNHNV and YYDKDF (reference sequence). V was pared by 0 bases and J by 2 bases, with 10 bases between. In DNA, the CDR3 is TGTGCCACCAGCAGAGAAGGGACTCGACAAGAGACCCAGTACTTC. Its translation: CATSREGTRQETQYF.

The chain employs TRBV11-2 and TRBJ1-3, with TRBD1 matching 9 bases. Germline CDR1 and CDR2: SGHAT and FQNNGV. V gave up 5 bases and J gave up 8 bases; unmatched junction bases: 16. This CDR3 comprises 17 residues. CDR3 nucleotides: TGTGCCAGCAGCGGATGGGGATCGGGACAGGGCTCGGACACCATATATTTT. This codes for CASSGWGSGQGSDTIYF.

The rearrangement joins TRBV2 to TRBJ2-4; 10 bases align to TRBD2. The CDR3 covers 15 residues. The V segment lost 6 bases and the J segment 8 bases; nucleotides outside the gene matches: 10. Per germline, CDR1 SNHLY and CDR2 FYNNEI. The CDR3 is CASRSAGGRLDIQYF. The CDR3 DNA is TGTGCCAGCAGGTCAGCGGGGGGGCGTCTAGACATTCAGTACTTC.

The V gene is TRBV12-3 or TRBV12-4, the J gene TRBJ2-2; the D is unclear. The CDR3 consists of 13 residues. Trimming shortened V by 7 bases and J by 2 bases, and 8 bases separated the two germline ends. CDR3 nucleotide sequence: TGTGCCAGCACCCGCGGCAACACCGGGGAGCTGTTTTTT. It encodes CASTRGNTGELFF.

This clone was detected a few times. V and J are TRBV25-1 and TRBJ2-7, with D unresolved. The CDR3 has 14 residues. The V gene lost 7 bases and the J gene lost 0 bases, with 13 bases spanning the gap. Per germline, CDR1 MGHDK and CDR2 SYGVNS. The CDR3 loop reads CASTTQSSSYEQYF. The CDR3 region has the DNA TGTGCCAGCACTACTCAATCGAGCTCCTACGAGCAGTACTTC.

This rearrangement joins TRBV6-6 to TRBJ2-5; D not certain. Germline CDR1 is MNHNY and CDR2 is SVGAGI (reference sequence). The ends were cut back, 2 bases at V and 3 bases at J, with 4 bases in the middle. The CDR3 spans 12 residues. CDR3 sequence (DNA): TGTGCCAGCAGTTACCCTAAAGAGACCCAGTACTTC. It specifies CASSYPKETQYF.

A few counts support this clone. This chain joins TRBV10-1 and TRBJ2-5; perhaps TRBD2 as D (5 bases). Germline V lookup: CDR1 WNHNN, CDR2 SYGVQD (reference sequence). V lost 7 bases and J lost 9, with 24 bases in between. The CDR3 is 15 amino acids. DNA for the CDR3: TGCGCCAGCAATTGGAGGCTGGCGGGTAGGAGTGCCCAGTACTTC. Its protein product is CASNWRLAGRSAQYF.

V and J are TRBV27 and TRBJ1-5; D gene uncertain. This CDR3 region has 17 residues. Germline V gives CDR1 MNHEY, CDR2 SMNVEV (reference sequence). Trimming stripped 0 bases from V and 0 bases from J, with 12 bases between. CDR3 sequence (DNA): TGTGCCAGCAGTTTATCGAATCCGTACTATAGCAATCAGCCCCAGCATTTT. This codes for CASSLSNPYYSNQPQHF.

The rearrangement uses TRBV6-6 and TRBJ2-5; 7 nucleotides line up with TRBD2. J gave up 2 bases and V 0 bases, and 0 bases lay outside the gene matches. Germline V gene data show CDR1 as MNHNY and CDR2 as SVGAGI (reference sequence). The CDR3 loop spans 14 amino acids. CDR3 bases: TGTGCCAGCAGTTACTCCGGGGGGCAAGAGACCCAGTACTTC. This gives the protein CASSYSGGQETQYF.

The chain combines TRBV6-5 with TRBJ1-1; maybe TRBD1 (5 bases). The V end was cut by 10 bases, the J end by 4 bases, with 16 bases between. Germline V gene lookup returns CDR1 MNHEY and CDR2 SVGAGI. The CDR3 contains 13 residues. Written as DNA, the CDR3 is TGTGCCACCGCACTCCCCGGGGGCACTGAAGCTTTCTTT. It specifies CATALPGGTEAFF.

The chain links TRBV7-9 to TRBJ1-4; 10 bases are shared with TRBD1. CDR1 and CDR2 from the germline V gene are SEHNR and FQNEAQ (reference sequence). The CDR3 covers 15 residues. Unmatched junction bases numbered 7, after V lost 5 bases and J lost 7 bases. The CDR3: CASSRPRDRGEKLFF. The CDR3 DNA reads TGTGCCAGCAGCCGCCCCCGGGACAGGGGTGAAAAACTGTTTTTT.

The J gene is TRBJ1-1, the V gene TRBV5-1; 10 nucleotides agree with TRBD1. The germline V gene has CDR1 SGHRS and CDR2 YFSETQ. The CDR3 sequence is 14 residues long. V shed 4 bases and J 4 bases; nucleotides not matched to a gene: 4. DNA of the CDR3: TGCGCCAGCAGCCCGGGACAGGGGAGCACTGAAGCTTTCTTT. It codes for CASSPGQGSTEAFF.

The rearrangement joins TRBV27 to TRBJ1-1, with TRBD1 as a possible D gene (5 bases). Trimming took off 2 bases at V and 2 bases at J, with 18 bases between the two ends. CDR3 size: 17 residues. In germline, CDR1 is MNHEY, CDR2 SMNVEV (reference sequence). CDR3 DNA: TGTGCCAGCAGTTTAGGAGGGGCCGGGGGAATAAACACTGAAGCTTTCTTT. It specifies CASSLGGAGGINTEAFF.